This record covers a single T cell receptor beta chain. This sample is drawn from a study of T cell changes during pregnancy in multiple sclerosis. This CDR3 contains 17 residues. Per germline, CDR1 SGHTS and CDR2 YDEGEE. V gave up 9 bases and J gave up 0 bases, with 22 bases separating them. The data were produced by immunoSEQ multiplex PCR, yet TCRdb's version contains in-frame clones alone and is incomplete. The sample carries approximately 70,000 clones, 80% to 95% recorded once. The V call is TRBV5-8, the J call TRBJ1-5, with a possible D match to TRBD1 (5 bases). The material was peripheral blood, obtained in the second trimester of pregnancy. The source is a female donor with multiple sclerosis, enrolled in a pregnancy study. In DNA form, the CDR3 reads TGTGCCACCCAATCCGGGACGGGGGATTATAGCAATCAGCCCCAGCATTTT. Protein: CATQSGTGDYSNQPQHF.